What follows describes a single TCR beta chain. Samples from alopecia areata patients were lesional scalp punch biopsies and peripheral blood. Sorting separated CD4+ and CD8+ T cells out of PBMCs. In each case, RNA was isolated and then reverse transcribed into cDNA as the sequencing template. The table came from immunoSEQ multiplex PCR; TCRdb's copy has only in-frame clones and leaves some out. Of some 120,000 clones in the sample, 45% to 65% were seen once. The data were obtained in a study of CD8+ T cells in alopecia areata. Overall study: Tofacitinib continued for 6 to 18 months and was then withheld for 6 months.

The germline V gene has CDR1 SGHTA and CDR2 FQGNSA. V was pared by 4 bases and J by 1 base, with 1 base between. This CDR3 is built from 11 residues. This chain connects TRBV7-2 to TRBJ2-5; the D is unclear. Material: CD4+ T cells sorted from blood, obtained at week 0. This TCR was recovered from a human donor with alopecia areata. The CDR3 nucleotides read TGTGCCAGCAGCTCCCAAGAGACCCAGTACTTC. This encodes CASSSQETQYF. Filled out from reference TRBV7-2 and TRBJ2-5, the complete variable domain reads GAGVSQSPSNKVTEKGKDVELRCDPISGHTALYWYRQSLGQGLEFLIYFQGNSAPDKSGLPSDRFSAERTGGSVSTLTIQRTQQEDSAVYLCASSSQETQYFGPGTRLLVL.